Listed below are T cell receptor beta chains from one sample, sequenced in a study of cytomegalovirus exposure and HLA in healthy donors. Assay used: immunoSEQ multiplex PCR; TCRdb lists only in-frame clones, some missing. The table has around 160,000 clones, around 80% seen once; the top ten hold 1.4%. Material: PBMCs. These receptors were obtained from a male donor in good health and CMV-seronegative. Each CDR3 is given with its conserved first and last residue. The D gene is left open where the match is weak. Clone size is shown for a subset of rows, as once, few, many or a class of expanded clone.

cdr3_length	clone_size	v_call	j_call	d_call	cdr3_nt	cdr3_aa
16	-	TRBV14	TRBJ2-5	TRBD2	TGTGCCAGCAGCCAAGGTTGGAGCGGGGGGGAAGAGACCCAGTACTTC	CASSQGWSGGEETQYF
19	-	TRBV7-8	TRBJ2-1	TRBD1	TGTGCCAGCAGCAATAGGGTAGTCCGACAGGGATTCCTCGACAATGAGCAGTTCTTC	CASSNRVVRQGFLDNEQFF
15	-	TRBV28	TRBJ2-7	TRBD1	TGTGCCAGCAGTTCCACCGGGACAGGGGCCTACGAGCAGTACTTC	CASSSTGTGAYEQYF
17	-	TRBV11-2	TRBJ2-5	TRBD2	TGTGCCAGCAGCTTAGAAGGTAGCGGGAGGGGTGCCGAGACCCAGTACTTC	CASSLEGSGRGAETQYF
15	-	TRBV9	TRBJ2-5	TRBD2	TGTGCCAGCAGCGGGACTAGCGGGAGAGGGGAGACCCAGTACTTC	CASSGTSGRGETQYF
13	-	TRBV19	TRBJ2-7	TRBD1	TGTGCCAGTAGTGTTGACAGGGGTGCTGAGCAGTACTTC	CASSVDRGAEQYF
19	-	TRBV9	TRBJ2-1	TRBD2	TGTGCCAGCAGCGTAACTGGTCTCGGAACTAGCGGGAACCTAAATGAGCAGTTCTTC	CASSVTGLGTSGNLNEQFF
15	-	TRBV5-6	TRBJ2-2	TRBD1	TGTGCCAGCAGGAGGGGACAGGGACACACCGGGGAGCTGTTTTTT	CASRRGQGHTGELFF
14	-	TRBV5-6	TRBJ1-4	-	TGTGCCAGCAGCTTGGGCGGTTATAATGAAGAACTGTTTTTT	CASSLGGYNEELFF
15	-	TRBV18	TRBJ2-1	-	TGTGCCAGCTCACCTATTGGCGCAGAGGGCAATGAGCAGTTCTTC	CASSPIGAEGNEQFF
14	few	TRBV19	TRBJ2-5	-	TGTGCCAGTACCGCTCGGGGGGCGCGAGAGACCCAGTACTTC	CASTARGARETQYF
16	few	TRBV7-8	TRBJ1-2	-	TGTGCCAGCAGCCTAGCGGCAGGGCGAGCTAACTATGGCTACACCTTC	CASSLAAGRANYGYTF
12	few	TRBV28	TRBJ1-5	-	TGTGCCAGCTCGCGGAGGGATCAGCCCCAGCATTTT	CASSRRDQPQHF
16	few	TRBV12-5	TRBJ2-2	TRBD1	TGTGCTAGTGGTTTTTCAGGGGGCGGAGGGTCCGGGGAGCTGTTTTTT	CASGFSGGGGSGELFF
14	few	TRBV28	TRBJ1-4	TRBD1	TGTGCCAGCAGTTCATTGACAGGGTATGAAAAACTGTTTTTT	CASSSLTGYEKLFF
14	-	TRBV28	TRBJ1-2	-	TGTGCCAGCAGTTTAGTGATAGGGGACTATGGCTACACCTTC	CASSLVIGDYGYTF
15	few	TRBV4-2	TRBJ1-4	-	TGTGCCAGCAGCCAAGAACGACGGGTTAATGAAAAACTGTTTTTT	CASSQERRVNEKLFF
15	once	TRBV25-1	TRBJ2-5	-	TGTGCCAGCAGTGTCACGGGTACAGGGCCAGAGACCCAGTACTTC	CASSVTGTGPETQYF
14	-	TRBV29-1	TRBJ2-1	TRBD2	TGCAGCGTGGCCGGGACTAGCGGGCTAAATGAGCAGTTCTTC	CSVAGTSGLNEQFF
15	-	TRBV2	TRBJ2-7	TRBD2	TGTGCCAGCAGTGAAGCCGGACTAGCGAACTACGAGCAGTACTTC	CASSEAGLANYEQYF
15	few	TRBV19	TRBJ2-1	TRBD1	TGTGCCAGTAGTGCGACAGGGAGCGCCTACAATGAGCAGTTCTTC	CASSATGSAYNEQFF
16	-	TRBV27	TRBJ2-4	-	TGTGCCAGCAGTTTTGGGGGCACCAATGCCAAAAACATTCAGTACTTC	CASSFGGTNAKNIQYF
12	-	TRBV7-9	TRBJ2-1	-	TGTGCCAGCAGCGCACAGGGCAATGAGCAGTTCTTC	CASSAQGNEQFF
14	-	TRBV6-6	TRBJ1-1	-	TGTGCCAGCAGTTACTCCGGGGGGCGCACTGAAGCTTTCTTT	CASSYSGGRTEAFF
15	-	TRBV18	TRBJ2-5	TRBD2	TGTGCCAGCTCACCACCCAGCGGGAGGGCGGAGACCCAGTACTTC	CASSPPSGRAETQYF
15	-	TRBV7-3	TRBJ2-7	TRBD2	TGTGCCAGCAGCTTAGGGACTAGCGGCACCTACGAGCAGTACTTC	CASSLGTSGTYEQYF
13	-	TRBV6-6	TRBJ2-2	TRBD2	TGTGCCAGCAGTTACGGGAGGGGCGGGGAGCTGTTTTTT	CASSYGRGGELFF
12	-	TRBV30	TRBJ1-1	-	TGTGCCTGGAAACAGGGGAACACTGAAGCTTTCTTT	CAWKQGNTEAFF
16	-	TRBV15	TRBJ2-1	-	TGTGCCACCAGCAGAGATGCGGCCGCCGGGAGCAATGAGCAGTTCTTC	CATSRDAAAGSNEQFF
15	-	TRBV7-2	TRBJ1-5	TRBD1	TGTGCCAGCAGCCCCGGGACAGGTAGCAATCAGCCCCAGCATTTT	CASSPGTGSNQPQHF
14	once	TRBV5-5	TRBJ1-1	-	TGTGCCAGCAGCCCGGGGAGCCAGAACACTGAAGCTTTCTTT	CASSPGSQNTEAFF
15	-	TRBV5-1	TRBJ2-3	-	TGCGCCAGCAGCCGGGCCAGCGGGAGCACAGATACGCAGTATTTT	CASSRASGSTDTQYF
13	-	TRBV6-6	TRBJ1-2	-	TGTGCCAGCAGATCCTCCGAAGAGTATGGCTACACCTTC	CASRSSEEYGYTF
15	-	TRBV6-1	TRBJ1-2	-	TGTGCCAGCAGTCCAAAACCCTCGGGCAGGGCTGGCTACACCTTC	CASSPKPSGRAGYTF
13	-	TRBV28	TRBJ2-2	-	TGTGCCAGCAGTTTAGGTTTAGCCGGGGAGCTGTTTTTT	CASSLGLAGELFF
15	-	TRBV6-1	TRBJ1-4	TRBD1	TGTGCCAGCAGTGAAACGGACAGGGTCATCGAAAAACTGTTTTTT	CASSETDRVIEKLFF
16	-	TRBV7-3	TRBJ2-2	TRBD2	TGTGCCAGCAGCTTAAGGCGGGGGGTGAACACCGGGGAGCTGTTTTTT	CASSLRRGVNTGELFF
14	-	TRBV27	TRBJ2-1	TRBD1	TGTGCCAGCAGTCAACAGGGGGCCCTAGGAGAGCAGTTCTTC	CASSQQGALGEQFF
13	-	TRBV28	TRBJ1-2	-	TGTGCCAGCCGATCAGGGCTGGGGTATGGCTACACCTTC	CASRSGLGYGYTF
12	-	TRBV5-6	TRBJ1-2	-	TGTGCCAGCAGCTTCCAGGGGCATGGCTACACCTTC	CASSFQGHGYTF
15	-	TRBV7-3	TRBJ2-1	TRBD1	TGTGCCAGCAGCCTAAAGACAGGGGTGGAGGAGTGGCAGTTCTTC	CASSLKTGVEEWQFF
15	-	TRBV6-5	TRBJ2-7	TRBD2	TGTGCCAGCAGTTCAGAGACTAGCGGGTCCTACGAGCAGTACTTC	CASSSETSGSYEQYF
13	few	TRBV6-1	TRBJ2-7	TRBD1	TGTGCCAGCAGTTATACAGGGGGATACGAGCAGTACTTC	CASSYTGGYEQYF
16	few	TRBV11-3	TRBJ2-1	TRBD1	TGTGCCAGCAGCCAGACGGGACAGGGGGCCCGTAATGAGCAGTTCTTC	CASSQTGQGARNEQFF
14	-	TRBV9	TRBJ1-3	TRBD1	TGTGCCAGCAGCGCAGACAGGGCTGGAAACACCATATATTTT	CASSADRAGNTIYF
13	-	TRBV11-2	TRBJ1-1	-	TGTGCCAGCAGCTTTAGTAGGAACACTGAAGCTTTCTTT	CASSFSRNTEAFF
13	-	TRBV29-1	TRBJ2-1	-	TGCAGCGCCTGTTCCACAACCTACAATGAGCAGTTCTTC	CSACSTTYNEQFF
14	-	TRBV29-1	TRBJ2-3	-	TGCAGCGTTGAACCCCAGGGGGGCGCAGATACGCAGTATTTT	CSVEPQGGADTQYF